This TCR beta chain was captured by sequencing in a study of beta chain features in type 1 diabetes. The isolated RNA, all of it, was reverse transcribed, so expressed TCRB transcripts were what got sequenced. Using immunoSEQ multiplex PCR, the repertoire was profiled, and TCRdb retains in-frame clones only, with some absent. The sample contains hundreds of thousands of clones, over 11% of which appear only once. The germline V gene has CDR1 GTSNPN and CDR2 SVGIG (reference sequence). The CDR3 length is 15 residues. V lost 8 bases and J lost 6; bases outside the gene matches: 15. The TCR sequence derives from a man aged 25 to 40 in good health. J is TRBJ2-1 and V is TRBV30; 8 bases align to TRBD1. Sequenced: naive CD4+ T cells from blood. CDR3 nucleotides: TGTGCCAGTCCCCCCCGGACAGGGAGCTTCAATGAGCAGTTCTTC. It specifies CASPPRTGSFNEQFF. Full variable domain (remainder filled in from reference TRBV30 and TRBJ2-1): SQTIHQWPATLVQPVGSPLSLECTVEGTSNPNLYWYRQAAGRGLQLLFYSVGIGQISSEVPQNLSASRPQDRQFILSSKKLLLSDSGFYLCASPPRTGSFNEQFFGPGTRLTVL.